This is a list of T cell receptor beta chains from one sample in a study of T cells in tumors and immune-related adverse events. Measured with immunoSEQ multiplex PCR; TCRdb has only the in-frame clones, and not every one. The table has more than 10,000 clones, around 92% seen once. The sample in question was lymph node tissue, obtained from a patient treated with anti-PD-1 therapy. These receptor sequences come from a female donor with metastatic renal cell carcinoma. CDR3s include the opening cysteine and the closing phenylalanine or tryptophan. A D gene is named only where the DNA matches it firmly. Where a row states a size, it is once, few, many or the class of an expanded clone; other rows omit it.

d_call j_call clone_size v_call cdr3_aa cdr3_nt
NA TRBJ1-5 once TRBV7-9 CASSLYGNQPQHF TGTGCCAGCAGCTTATACGGCAATCAGCCCCAGCATTTT
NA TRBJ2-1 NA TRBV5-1 CASTDRGGYNQQFF TGCGCCAGCACCGACAGGGGAGGGTACAATCAGCAGTTCTTC
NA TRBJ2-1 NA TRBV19 CASSKERQTNNEQFF TGTGCCAGTAGTAAGGAGCGGCAGACTAACAATGAGCAGTTCTTC
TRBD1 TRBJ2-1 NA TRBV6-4 CASSDSRDRQFF TGTGCCAGCAGTGATAGCCGGGACAGGCAGTTCTTC
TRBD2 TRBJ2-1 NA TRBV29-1 CSVAGTNFFNEQFF TGCAGCGTTGCCGGGACTAACTTTTTTAATGAGCAGTTCTTC
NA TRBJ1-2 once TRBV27 CASSKDLMQGYTF TGTGCCAGCAGCAAGGATCTAATGCAAGGCTACACCTTC
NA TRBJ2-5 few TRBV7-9 CASSFLDSRGQETQYF TGTGCCAGCAGCTTCCTGGACTCGCGGGGACAAGAGACCCAGTACTTC
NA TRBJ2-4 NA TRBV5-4 CASSLGGIAKNIQYF TGTGCCAGCAGCTTGGGCGGAATAGCCAAAAACATTCAGTACTTC
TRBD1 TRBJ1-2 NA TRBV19 CASSIYRGRGYTF TGTGCCAGTAGTATTTACAGGGGTCGTGGCTACACCTTC
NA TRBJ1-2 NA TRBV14 CASSQGTGWGFYTF TGTGCCAGCAGCCAAGGAACAGGTTGGGGTTTCTACACCTTC
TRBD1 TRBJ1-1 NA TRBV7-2 CASSLWTGGDTEAFF TGTGCCAGCAGCTTATGGACAGGAGGGGACACTGAAGCTTTCTTT
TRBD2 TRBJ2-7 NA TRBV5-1 CASSSGLAYEQYF TGCGCCAGCAGCTCCGGACTAGCATACGAGCAGTACTTC
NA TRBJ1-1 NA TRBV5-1 CASSLALAVNTEAFF TGCGCCAGCAGCTTGGCATTGGCAGTAAACACTGAAGCTTTCTTT
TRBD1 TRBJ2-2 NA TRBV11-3 CASSRTGYTGELFF TGTGCCAGCAGCCGGACAGGGTACACCGGGGAGCTGTTTTTT
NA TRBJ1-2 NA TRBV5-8 CASSLEWGGYTF TGTGCCAGCAGCTTGGAATGGGGAGGCTACACCTTC
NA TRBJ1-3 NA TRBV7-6 CASSLGQGRGNTIYF TGTGCCAGCAGCTTAGGCCAGGGGCGAGGAAACACCATATATTTT
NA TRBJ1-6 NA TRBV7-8 CASSLVSGLRGNSPLHF TGTGCCAGCAGCTTAGTCTCGGGTCTCAGGGGTAATTCACCCCTCCACTTT
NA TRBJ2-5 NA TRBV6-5 CASSYRGGNVRETQYF TGTGCCAGCAGTTACCGGGGAGGAAATGTCAGGGAGACCCAGTACTTC
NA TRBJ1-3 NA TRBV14 CASKGRINRLYF TGTGCCAGCAAGGGACGGATAAATAGGTTATATTTT
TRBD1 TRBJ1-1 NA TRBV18 CASSPPLGQADEAFF TGTGCCAGCTCACCACCTCTTGGACAGGCCGATGAAGCTTTCTTT
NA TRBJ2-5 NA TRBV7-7 CASSLGPQETQYF TGTGCCAGCAGCTTAGGCCCCCAAGAGACCCAGTACTTC
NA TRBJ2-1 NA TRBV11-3 CASSFDYNEQFF TGTGCCAGCAGCTTCGATTACAATGAGCAGTTCTTC
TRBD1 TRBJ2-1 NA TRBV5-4 CASSEPNRGNEQFF TGTGCCAGCAGCGAACCGAACAGGGGAAATGAGCAGTTCTTC
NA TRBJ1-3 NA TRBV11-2 CASSHSWARSGNTIYF TGTGCCAGCAGCCATAGTTGGGCCAGGTCTGGAAACACCATATATTTT
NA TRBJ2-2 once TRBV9 CASINTQREKAFTGELFF TGTGCCAGCATCAATACCCAACGGGAGAAGGCCTTCACCGGGGAGCTGTTTTTT
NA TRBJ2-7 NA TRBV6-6 CASSAEGEQYF TGTGCCAGCAGTGCGGAAGGCGAGCAGTACTTC
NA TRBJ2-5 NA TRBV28 CASSQGTIWGETQYF TGTGCCAGCAGCCAGGGGACTATCTGGGGGGAGACCCAGTACTTC
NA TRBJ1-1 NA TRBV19 CASSITGYYKTEAFF TGTGCCAGTAGTATCACAGGGTATTACAAGACTGAAGCTTTCTTT
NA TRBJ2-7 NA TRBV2 CASKESAVYEQYF TGTGCCAGCAAAGAGTCAGCCGTCTACGAGCAGTACTTC
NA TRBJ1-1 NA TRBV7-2 CASSLIPGRGTEAFF TGTGCCAGCAGCTTAATCCCTGGCAGGGGCACTGAAGCTTTCTTT
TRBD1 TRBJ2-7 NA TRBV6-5 CASRRGTGVRYEQYF TGTGCCAGCAGACGCGGGACAGGGGTTAGGTACGAGCAGTACTTC
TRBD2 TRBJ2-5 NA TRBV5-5 CASSAGTSGGSFQETQYF TGTGCCAGCAGCGCAGGGACTAGCGGGGGGTCCTTCCAAGAGACCCAGTACTTC
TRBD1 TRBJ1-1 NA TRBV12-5 CASGFDRGTEAFF TGTGCTAGTGGTTTCGACAGGGGCACTGAAGCTTTCTTT
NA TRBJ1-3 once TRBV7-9 CASSLTDSVHHHF TGTGCCAGCAGCTTAACAGACTCGGTCCATCACCATTTT
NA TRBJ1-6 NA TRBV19 CASKLYSLGGSPLHF TGTGCCAGTAAATTGTATAGTTTGGGTGGTTCACCCCTCCACTTT
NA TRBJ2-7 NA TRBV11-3 CASSLIRAYEQYF TGTGCCAGCAGCTTGATCAGAGCTTACGAGCAGTACTTC
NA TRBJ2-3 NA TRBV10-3 CAINPGRAASDTQYF TGTGCCATCAACCCCGGTCGCGCTGCTTCAGATACGCAGTATTTT
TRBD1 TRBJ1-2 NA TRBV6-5 CASSDWGQGDGYTF TGTGCCAGCAGTGACTGGGGACAGGGGGACGGCTACACCTTC
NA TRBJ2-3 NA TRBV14 CASSPWRGLEDTQYF TGTGCCAGCAGCCCATGGCGGGGTTTGGAGGATACGCAGTATTTT
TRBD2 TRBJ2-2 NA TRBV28 CASSLISLAGDPGELFF TGTGCCAGCAGTTTAATAAGTCTAGCGGGAGATCCCGGGGAGCTGTTTTTT
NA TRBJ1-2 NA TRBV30 CAWSINRRVGYTF TGTGCCTGGAGTATCAACAGGCGGGTCGGCTACACCTTC
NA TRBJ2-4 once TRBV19 CASSRQKNIQYF TGTGCCAGTAGTCGACAGAAGAACATTCAGTACTTC
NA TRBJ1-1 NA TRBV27 CASSLGGPTEAFF TGTGCCAGCAGTTTGGGGGGGCCCACTGAAGCTTTCTTT
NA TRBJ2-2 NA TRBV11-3 CASRLSLGSAGELFF TGTGCCAGCAGGCTCTCCTTGGGGTCGGCCGGGGAGCTGTTTTTT
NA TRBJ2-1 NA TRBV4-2 CASSQDQANIYNEQFF TGTGCCAGCAGCCAAGACCAAGCAAATATTTACAATGAGCAGTTCTTC
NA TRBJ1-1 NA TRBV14 CASSQVSSSTEAFF TGTGCCAGCAGCCAAGTTAGCAGCTCGACTGAAGCTTTCTTT
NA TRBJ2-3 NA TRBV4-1 CASSQVFGFGLLTDTQYF TGCGCCAGCAGCCAAGTCTTTGGTTTCGGGCTACTCACAGATACGCAGTATTTT
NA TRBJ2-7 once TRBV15 CATSRGAAYEQYF TGTGCCACCAGCCGGGGGGCGGCCTACGAGCAGTACTTC
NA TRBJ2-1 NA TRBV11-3 CASSPLRGQNNEQFF TGTGCCAGCAGCCCGCTGAGAGGACAGAACAATGAGCAGTTCTTC
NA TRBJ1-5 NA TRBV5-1 CASSLDQGMQPQHF TGCGCCAGCAGCTTGGACCAGGGGATGCAGCCCCAGCATTTT